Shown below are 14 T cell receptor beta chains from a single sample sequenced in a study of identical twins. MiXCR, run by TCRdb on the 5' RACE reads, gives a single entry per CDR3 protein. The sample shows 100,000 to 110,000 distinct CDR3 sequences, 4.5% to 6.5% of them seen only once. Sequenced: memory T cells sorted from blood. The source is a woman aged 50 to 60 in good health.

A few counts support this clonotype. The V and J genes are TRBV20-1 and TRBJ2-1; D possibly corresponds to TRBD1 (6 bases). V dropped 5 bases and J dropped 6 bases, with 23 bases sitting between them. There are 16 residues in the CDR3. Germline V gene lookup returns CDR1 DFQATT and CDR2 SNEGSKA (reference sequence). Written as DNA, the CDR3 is TGCAGTGCTTCTTCTTGGGGTAATGACAGGAGCAATGAGCAGTTCTTC. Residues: CSASSWGNDRSNEQFF.

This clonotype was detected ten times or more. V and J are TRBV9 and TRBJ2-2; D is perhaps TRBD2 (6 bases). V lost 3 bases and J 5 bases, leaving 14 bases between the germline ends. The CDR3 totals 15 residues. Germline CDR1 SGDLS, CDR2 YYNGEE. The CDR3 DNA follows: TGTGCCAGCAGCGCCCTAGGCGGGGATACCGGGGAGCTGTTTTTT. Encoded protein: CASSALGGDTGELFF.

CDR3 in DNA: TGCAGTGCTAAAAAAGGGGCGGTAGCCTACAATGAGCAGTTCTTC. It yields the protein CSAKKGAVAYNEQFF. The genes are TRBV20-1 and TRBJ2-1; a possible D gene is TRBD1 (5 bases). The CDR3 spans 15 residues. CDR1 DFQATT and CDR2 SNEGSKA come from the germline V gene (reference sequence). The V and J ends lost 4 bases and 2 bases respectively, with 15 bases between them.

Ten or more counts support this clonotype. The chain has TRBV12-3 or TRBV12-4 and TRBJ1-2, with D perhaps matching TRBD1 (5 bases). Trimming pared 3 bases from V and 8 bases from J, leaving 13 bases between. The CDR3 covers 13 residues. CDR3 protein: CASSLFRGDGYTF. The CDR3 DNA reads TGTGCCAGCAGTTTGTTCCGGGGGGACGGCTACACCTTC.

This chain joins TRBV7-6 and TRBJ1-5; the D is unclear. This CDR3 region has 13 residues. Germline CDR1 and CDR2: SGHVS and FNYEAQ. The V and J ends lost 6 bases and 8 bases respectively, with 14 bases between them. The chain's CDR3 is CASSRWSDKPQHF. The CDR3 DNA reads TGTGCCAGCAGTCGTTGGAGCGACAAGCCCCAGCATTTT.

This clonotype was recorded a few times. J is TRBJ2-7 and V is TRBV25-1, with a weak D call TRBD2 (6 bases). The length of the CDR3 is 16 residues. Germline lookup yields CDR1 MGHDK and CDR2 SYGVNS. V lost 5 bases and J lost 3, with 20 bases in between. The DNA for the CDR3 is TGTGCCAGCAGTTATTCACTTGGGCGGGGAATCTACGAGCAGTACTTC. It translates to CASSYSLGRGIYEQYF.

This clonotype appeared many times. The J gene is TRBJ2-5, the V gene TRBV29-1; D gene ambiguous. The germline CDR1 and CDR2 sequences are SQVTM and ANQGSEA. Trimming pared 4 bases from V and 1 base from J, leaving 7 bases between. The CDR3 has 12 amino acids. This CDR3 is CSVASSQETQYF. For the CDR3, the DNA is TGCAGCGTTGCCTCCTCCCAAGAGACCCAGTACTTC.

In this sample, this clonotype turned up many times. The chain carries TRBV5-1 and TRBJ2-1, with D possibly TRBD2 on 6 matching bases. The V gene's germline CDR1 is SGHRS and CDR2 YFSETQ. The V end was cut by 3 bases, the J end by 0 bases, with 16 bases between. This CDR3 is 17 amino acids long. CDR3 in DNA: TGCGCCAGCAGCTATCCAGGAGGGCAGGGCTCCTACAATGAGCAGTTCTTC. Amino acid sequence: CASSYPGGQGSYNEQFF.

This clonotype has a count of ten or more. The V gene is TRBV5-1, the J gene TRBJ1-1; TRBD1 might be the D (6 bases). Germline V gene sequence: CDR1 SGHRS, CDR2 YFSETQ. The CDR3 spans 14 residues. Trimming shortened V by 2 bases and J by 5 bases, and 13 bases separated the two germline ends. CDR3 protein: CASSLGGGKTEAFF. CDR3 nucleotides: TGCGCCAGCAGCTTAGGGGGTGGGAAAACTGAAGCTTTCTTT.

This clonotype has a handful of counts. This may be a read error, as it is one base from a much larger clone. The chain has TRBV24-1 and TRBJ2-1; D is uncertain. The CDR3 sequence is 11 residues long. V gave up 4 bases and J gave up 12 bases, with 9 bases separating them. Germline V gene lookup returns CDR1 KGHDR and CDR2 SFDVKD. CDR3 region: CATSEVLVQFF. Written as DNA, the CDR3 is TGTGCCACCAGTGAAGTGCTCGTGCAGTTCTTC.

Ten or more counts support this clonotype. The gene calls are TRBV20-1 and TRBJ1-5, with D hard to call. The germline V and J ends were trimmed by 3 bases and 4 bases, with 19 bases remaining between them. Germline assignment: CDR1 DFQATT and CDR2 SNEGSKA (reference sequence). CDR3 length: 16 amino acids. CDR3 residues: CSARPSSIGLNQPQHF. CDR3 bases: TGCAGTGCTAGGCCCTCGAGTATCGGGTTAAATCAGCCCCAGCATTTT.

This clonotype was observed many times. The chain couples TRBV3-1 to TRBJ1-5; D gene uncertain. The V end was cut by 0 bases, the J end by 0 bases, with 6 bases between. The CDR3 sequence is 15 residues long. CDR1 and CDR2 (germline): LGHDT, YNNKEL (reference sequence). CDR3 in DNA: TGTGCCAGCAGCCAAGATATTAGTAGCAATCAGCCCCAGCATTTT. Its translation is CASSQDISSNQPQHF. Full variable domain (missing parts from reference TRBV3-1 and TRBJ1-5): DTAVSQTPKYLVTQMGNDKSIKCEQNLGHDTMYWYKQDSKKFLKIMFSYNNKELIINETVPNRFSPKSPDKAHLNLHINSLELGDSAVYFCASSQDISSNQPQHFGDGTRLSIL.

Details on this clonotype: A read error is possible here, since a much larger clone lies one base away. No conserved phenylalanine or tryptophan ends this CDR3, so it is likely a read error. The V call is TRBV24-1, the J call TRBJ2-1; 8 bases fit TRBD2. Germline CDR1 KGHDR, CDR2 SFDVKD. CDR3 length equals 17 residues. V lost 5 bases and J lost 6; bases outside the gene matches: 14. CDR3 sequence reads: CATSGSWGSGISNEQFC. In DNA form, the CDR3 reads TGTGCCACCAGTGGAAGCTGGGGTAGCGGGATCTCCAATGAGCAGTTCTGC.

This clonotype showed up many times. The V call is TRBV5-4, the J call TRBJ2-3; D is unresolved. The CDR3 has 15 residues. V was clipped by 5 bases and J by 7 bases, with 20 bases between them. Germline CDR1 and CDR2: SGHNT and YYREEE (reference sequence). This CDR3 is CASSPDTIPIYTQYF. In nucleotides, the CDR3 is TGTGCCAGCAGTCCCGACACCATTCCCATCTATACGCAGTATTTT.